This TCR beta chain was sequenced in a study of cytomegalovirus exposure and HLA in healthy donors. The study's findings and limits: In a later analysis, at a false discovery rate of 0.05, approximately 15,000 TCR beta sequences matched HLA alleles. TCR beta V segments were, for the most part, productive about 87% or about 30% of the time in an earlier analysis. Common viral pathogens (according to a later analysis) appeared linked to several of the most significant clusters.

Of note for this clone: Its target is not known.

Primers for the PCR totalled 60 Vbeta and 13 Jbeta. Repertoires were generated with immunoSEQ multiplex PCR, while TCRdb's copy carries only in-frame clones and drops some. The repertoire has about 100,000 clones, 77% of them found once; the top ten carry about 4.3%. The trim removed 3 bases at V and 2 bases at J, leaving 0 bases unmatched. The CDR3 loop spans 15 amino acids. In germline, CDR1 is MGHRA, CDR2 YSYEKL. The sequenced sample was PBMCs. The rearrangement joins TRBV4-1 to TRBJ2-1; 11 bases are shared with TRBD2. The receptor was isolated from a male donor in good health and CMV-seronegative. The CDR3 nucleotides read TGCGCCAGCAGCCAGACTAGCGGGACCTACAATGAGCAGTTCTTC. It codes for CASSQTSGTYNEQFF.